A single TCR beta chain is shown here with its context. The antigen remains unidentified. This specimen comes from a study of cytomegalovirus exposure and HLA in healthy donors. Study-level points and caveats: Serostatus for CMV was the only available immune exposure information. Researchers counted 164 TCR beta chains as cytomegalovirus-associated.

In nominal health when sampled, donors likely had unrecorded immune exposures nonetheless. CDR1 is SGHNT, CDR2 YENEEA, per germline. The CDR3 sequence is 16 residues long. Trimming cost V 5 bases and J 2 bases; bases outside gene matches: 11. PCR was performed using 60 Vbeta and 13 Jbeta primers. Assay used: immunoSEQ multiplex PCR; TCRdb lists only in-frame clones, some missing. The table includes roughly 54,000 clones, approximately 82% detected once. The J gene is TRBJ2-5, the V gene TRBV11-3; 7 nucleotides align to TRBD2. This TCR was sampled from a man over 45 in good health and CMV-seronegative. The sequenced material came from PBMCs. The CDR3 DNA reads as TGTGCCAGCAGCCAGACCCCTAGCGGAGAACAAGAGACCCAGTACTTC. This translates into CASSQTPSGEQETQYF.